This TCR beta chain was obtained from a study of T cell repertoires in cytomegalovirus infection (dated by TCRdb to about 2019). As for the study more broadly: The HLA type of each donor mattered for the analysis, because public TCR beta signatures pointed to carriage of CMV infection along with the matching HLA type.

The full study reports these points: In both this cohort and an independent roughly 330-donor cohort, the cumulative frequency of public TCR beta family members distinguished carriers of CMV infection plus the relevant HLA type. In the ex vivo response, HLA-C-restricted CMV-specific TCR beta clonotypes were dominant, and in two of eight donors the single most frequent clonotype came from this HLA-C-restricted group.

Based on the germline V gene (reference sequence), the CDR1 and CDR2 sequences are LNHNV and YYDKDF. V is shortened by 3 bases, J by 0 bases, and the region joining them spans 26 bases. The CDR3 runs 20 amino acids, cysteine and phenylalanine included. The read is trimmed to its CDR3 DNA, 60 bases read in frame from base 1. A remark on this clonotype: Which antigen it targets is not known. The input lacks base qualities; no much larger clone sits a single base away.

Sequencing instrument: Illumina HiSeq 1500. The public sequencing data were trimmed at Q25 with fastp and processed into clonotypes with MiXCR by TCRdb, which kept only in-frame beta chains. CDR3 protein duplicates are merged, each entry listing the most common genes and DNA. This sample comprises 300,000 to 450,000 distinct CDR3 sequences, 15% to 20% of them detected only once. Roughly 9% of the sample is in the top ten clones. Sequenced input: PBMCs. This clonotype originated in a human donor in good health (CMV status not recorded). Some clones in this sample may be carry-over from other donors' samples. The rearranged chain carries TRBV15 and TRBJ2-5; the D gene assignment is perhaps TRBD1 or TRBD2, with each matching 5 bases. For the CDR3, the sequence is CATSSPGRDRAELYQETQYF. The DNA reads TGTGCCACCAGCAGCCCGGGGCGCGATCGGGCAGAGTTATACCAAGAGACCCAGTACTTC.